This T cell receptor beta chain comes out of a study of cytotoxic CD8 clonotypes in ibrutinib-treated CLL. Trimming took 1 base from V and 8 from J, leaving 9 bases between them. Germline CDR1 is KGHSH and CDR2 is LQKENI. The CDR3 length is 13 residues. Clones were read by immunoSEQ multiplex PCR, and TCRdb kept only the in-frame ones, dropping some. The table has 100,000 to 150,000 clones, 80% to 90% seen once. The V call is TRBV18, the J call TRBJ2-1; D is unclear. The receptor's source is a human donor with chronic lymphocytic leukemia. This sample comprised PBMCs, obtained after 24 months of ibrutinib treatment. The CDR3 here is CASSPLTDDEQFF. For the CDR3, the DNA is TGTGCCAGCTCACCACTTACTGACGATGAGCAGTTCTTC.